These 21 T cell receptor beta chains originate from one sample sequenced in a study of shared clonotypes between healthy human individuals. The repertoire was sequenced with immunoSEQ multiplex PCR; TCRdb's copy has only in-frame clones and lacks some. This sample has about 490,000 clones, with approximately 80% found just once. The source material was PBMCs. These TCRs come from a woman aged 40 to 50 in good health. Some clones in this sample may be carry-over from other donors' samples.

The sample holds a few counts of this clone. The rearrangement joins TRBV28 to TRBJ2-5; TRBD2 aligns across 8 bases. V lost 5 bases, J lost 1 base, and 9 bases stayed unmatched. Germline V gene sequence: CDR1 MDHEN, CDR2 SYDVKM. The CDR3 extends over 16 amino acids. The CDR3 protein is CASSRRTSPPQETQYF. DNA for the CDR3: TGTGCCAGCAGTCGGAGGACTAGCCCCCCCCAAGAGACCCAGTACTTC.

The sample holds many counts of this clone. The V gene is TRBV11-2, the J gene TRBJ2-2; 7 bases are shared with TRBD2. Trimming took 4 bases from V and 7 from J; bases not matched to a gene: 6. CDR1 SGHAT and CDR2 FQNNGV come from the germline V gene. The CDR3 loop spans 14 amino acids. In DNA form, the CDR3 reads TGTGCCAGCAGCTCCAGCGGGAAAGGCGGGGAGCTGTTTTTT. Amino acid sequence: CASSSSGKGGELFF.

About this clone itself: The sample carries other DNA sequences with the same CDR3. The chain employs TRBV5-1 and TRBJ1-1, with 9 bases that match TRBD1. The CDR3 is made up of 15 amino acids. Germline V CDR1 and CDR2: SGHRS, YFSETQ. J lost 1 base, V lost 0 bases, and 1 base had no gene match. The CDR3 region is CASSLAGQGNTEAFF. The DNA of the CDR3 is TGCGCCAGCAGCTTGGCGGGACAGGGGAACACTGAAGCTTTCTTT.

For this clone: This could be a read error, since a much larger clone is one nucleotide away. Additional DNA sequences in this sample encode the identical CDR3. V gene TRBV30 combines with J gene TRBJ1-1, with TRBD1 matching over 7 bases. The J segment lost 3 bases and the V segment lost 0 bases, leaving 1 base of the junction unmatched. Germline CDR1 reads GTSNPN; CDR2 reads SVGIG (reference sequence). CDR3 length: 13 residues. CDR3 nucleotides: TGTGCCTGGAGTGTAGACAGGGACACTGAAGCTTTCTTT. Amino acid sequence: CAWSVDRDTEAFF. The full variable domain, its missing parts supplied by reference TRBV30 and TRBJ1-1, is SQTIHQWPATLVQPVGSPLSLECTVEGTSNPNLYWYRQAAGRGLQLLFYSVGIGQISSEVPQNLSASRPQDRQFILSSKKLLLSDSGFYLCAWSVDRDTEAFFGQGTRLTVV.

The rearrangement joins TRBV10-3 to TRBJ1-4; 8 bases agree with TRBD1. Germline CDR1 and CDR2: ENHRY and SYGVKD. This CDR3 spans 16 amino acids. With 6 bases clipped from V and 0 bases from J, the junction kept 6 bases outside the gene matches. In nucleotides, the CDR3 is TGTGCCATCAGACCGGGACAGGTTGCAACTAATGAAAAACTGTTTTTT. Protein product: CAIRPGQVATNEKLFF.

Here the CDR3 DNA reads TGTGCCAGCAGCCCACCTGGCCAGGTGGGGACTGAAGCTTTCTTT. This sequence encodes CASSPPGQVGTEAFF. This chain uses TRBV9 with TRBJ1-1; D remains unclear. CDR3 length: 15 amino acids. Between the trimmed V and J ends, which lost 4 bases and 5 bases, there was a span of 18 bases. Germline assignment: CDR1 SGDLS and CDR2 YYNGEE.

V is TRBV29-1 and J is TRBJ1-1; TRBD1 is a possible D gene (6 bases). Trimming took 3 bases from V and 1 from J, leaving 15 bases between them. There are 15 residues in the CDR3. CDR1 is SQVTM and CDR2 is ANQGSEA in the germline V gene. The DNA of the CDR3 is TGCAGCGTTGATGCGGTGGGGGGGGCGAACACTGAAGCTTTCTTT. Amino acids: CSVDAVGGANTEAFF.

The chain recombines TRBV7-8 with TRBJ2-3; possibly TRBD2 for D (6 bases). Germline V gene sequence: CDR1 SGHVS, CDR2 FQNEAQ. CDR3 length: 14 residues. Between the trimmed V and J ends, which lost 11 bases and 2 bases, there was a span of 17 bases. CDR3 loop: CAAGPGLHTDTQYF. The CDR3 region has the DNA TGTGCCGCGGGGCCGGGACTGCACACAGATACGCAGTATTTT.

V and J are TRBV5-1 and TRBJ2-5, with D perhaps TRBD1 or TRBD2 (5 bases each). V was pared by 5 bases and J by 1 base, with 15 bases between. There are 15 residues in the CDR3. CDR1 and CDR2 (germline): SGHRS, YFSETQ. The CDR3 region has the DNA TGCGCCAGCAGTTCCGGGGCAGCAGCCCAAGAGACCCAGTACTTC. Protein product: CASSSGAAAQETQYF.

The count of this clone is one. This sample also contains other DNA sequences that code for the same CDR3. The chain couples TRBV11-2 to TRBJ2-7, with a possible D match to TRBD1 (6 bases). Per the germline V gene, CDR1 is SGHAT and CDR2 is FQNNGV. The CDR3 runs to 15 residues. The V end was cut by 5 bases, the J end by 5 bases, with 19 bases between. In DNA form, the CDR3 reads TGTGCCAGCAGCCTAGCCGGGACAACTTGGGACGAGCAGTACTTC. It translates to CASSLAGTTWDEQYF.

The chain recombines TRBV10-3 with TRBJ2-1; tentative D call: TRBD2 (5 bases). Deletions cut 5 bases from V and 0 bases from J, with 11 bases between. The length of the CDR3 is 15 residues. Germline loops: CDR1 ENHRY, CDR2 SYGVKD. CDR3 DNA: TGTGCCATCAGTACAGAGGGAGCCTCCTACAATGAGCAGTTCTTC. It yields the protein CAISTEGASYNEQFF.

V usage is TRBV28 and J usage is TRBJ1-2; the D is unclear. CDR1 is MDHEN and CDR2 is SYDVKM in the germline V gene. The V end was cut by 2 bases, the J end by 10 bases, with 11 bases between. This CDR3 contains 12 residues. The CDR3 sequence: CASSLENASYTF. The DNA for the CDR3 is TGTGCCAGCAGTTTAGAAAATGCCTCCTACACCTTC.

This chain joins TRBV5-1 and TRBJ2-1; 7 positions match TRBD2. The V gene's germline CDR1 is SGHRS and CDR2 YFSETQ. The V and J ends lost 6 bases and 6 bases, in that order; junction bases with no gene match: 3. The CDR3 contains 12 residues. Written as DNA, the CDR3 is TGCGCCAGCATGTGGGGGGGCAATGAGCAGTTCTTC. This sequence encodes CASMWGGNEQFF.

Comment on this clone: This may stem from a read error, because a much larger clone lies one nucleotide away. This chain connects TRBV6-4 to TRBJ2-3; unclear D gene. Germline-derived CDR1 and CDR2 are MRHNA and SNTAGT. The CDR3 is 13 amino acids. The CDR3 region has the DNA TGTACCAGCAGCGATTCCAGCACAGATACGCAGTATTTT. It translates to CTSSDSSTDTQYF.

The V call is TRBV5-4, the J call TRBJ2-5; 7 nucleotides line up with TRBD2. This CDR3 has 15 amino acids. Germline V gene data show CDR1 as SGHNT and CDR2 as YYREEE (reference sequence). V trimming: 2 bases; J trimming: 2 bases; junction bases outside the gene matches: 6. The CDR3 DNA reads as TGTGCCAGCAGCTTTGGCGGGGGTGATCAAGAGACCCAGTACTTC. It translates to CASSFGGGDQETQYF.

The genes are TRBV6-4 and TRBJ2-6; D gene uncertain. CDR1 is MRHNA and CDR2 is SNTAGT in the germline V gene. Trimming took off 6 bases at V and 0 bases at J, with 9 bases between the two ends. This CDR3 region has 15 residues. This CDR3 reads CASSQGSSGANVLTF. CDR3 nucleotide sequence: TGTGCCAGCAGCCAAGGCTCCTCTGGGGCCAACGTCCTGACTTTC.

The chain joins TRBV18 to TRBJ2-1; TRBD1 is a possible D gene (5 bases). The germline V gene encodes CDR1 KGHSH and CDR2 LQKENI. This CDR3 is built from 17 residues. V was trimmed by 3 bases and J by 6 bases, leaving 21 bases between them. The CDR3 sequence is CASSPTVPGPRGNEQFF. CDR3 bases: TGTGCCAGCTCACCGACAGTACCGGGCCCCCGAGGCAATGAGCAGTTCTTC.

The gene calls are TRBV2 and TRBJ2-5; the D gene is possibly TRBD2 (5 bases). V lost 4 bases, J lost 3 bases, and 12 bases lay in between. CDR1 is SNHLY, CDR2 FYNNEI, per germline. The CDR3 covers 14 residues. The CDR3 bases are TGTGCCAGCAGTGTTAGGGAGCAGGAAGAGACCCAGTACTTC. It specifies CASSVREQEETQYF.

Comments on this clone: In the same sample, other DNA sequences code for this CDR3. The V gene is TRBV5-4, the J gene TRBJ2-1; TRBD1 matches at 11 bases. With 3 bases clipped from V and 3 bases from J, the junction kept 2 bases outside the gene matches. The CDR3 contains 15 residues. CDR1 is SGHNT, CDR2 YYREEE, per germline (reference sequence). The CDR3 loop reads CASSSGTGGYNEQFF. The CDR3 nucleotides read TGTGCCAGCAGCTCGGGGACAGGGGGCTACAATGAGCAGTTCTTC. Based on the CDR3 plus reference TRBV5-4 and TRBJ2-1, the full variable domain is ETGVTQSPTHLIKTRGQQVTLRCSSQSGHNTVSWYQQALGQGPQFIFQYYREEENGRGNFPPRFSGLQFPNYSSELNVNALELDDSALYLCASSSGTGGYNEQFFGPGTRLTVL.

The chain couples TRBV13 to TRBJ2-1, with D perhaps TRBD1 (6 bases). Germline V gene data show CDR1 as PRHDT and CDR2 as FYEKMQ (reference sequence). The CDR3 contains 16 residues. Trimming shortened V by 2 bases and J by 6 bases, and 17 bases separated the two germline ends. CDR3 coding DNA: TGTGCCAGCAGCTTAACAAGACAGGTAACCTCCAATGAGCAGTTCTTC. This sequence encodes CASSLTRQVTSNEQFF.

The CDR3 DNA reads as TGTGCCTGGAATCTCGGGACAGCTTCCTACGAGCAGTACTTC. Protein product: CAWNLGTASYEQYF. This rearrangement joins TRBV30 to TRBJ2-7; 7 nucleotides align to TRBD1. The CDR3 is made up of 14 amino acids. V lost 4 bases and J lost 1; bases outside the gene matches: 7. Germline lookup yields CDR1 GTSNPN and CDR2 SVGIG (reference sequence).